The next 19 T cell receptor beta chains were all read from a single sample in a study of cytomegalovirus exposure and HLA in healthy donors. 60 Vbeta and 13 Jbeta primers were used in PCR. Data came from immunoSEQ multiplex PCR; TCRdb stores just in-frame clones and leaves some out. The sample contains about 200,000 clones, under 70% of which appear only once. Sequenced input: PBMCs. The source is a man between 35 and 55 years old in good health and CMV-seropositive.

This sequence joins TRBV7-6 and TRBJ2-7, with TRBD2 matching over 8 bases. Germline V gene data show CDR1 as SGHVS and CDR2 as FNYEAQ. The CDR3 totals 13 residues. The trim removed 5 bases at V and 1 base at J, leaving 1 base unmatched. CDR3 bases: TGTGCCAGCAGCCCTAGCGGGTCCTACGAGCAGTACTTC. The encoded protein is CASSPSGSYEQYF.

The chain recombines TRBV2 with TRBJ1-1, with no clear D. This CDR3 region has 15 residues. V was shortened by 3 bases and J by 5 bases, with 16 bases between the two germline ends. The germline V gene encodes CDR1 SNHLY and CDR2 FYNNEI. CDR3 protein: CASSDLGPSLTEAFF. CDR3 DNA: TGTGCCAGCAGTGACTTAGGTCCTAGTCTAACTGAAGCTTTCTTT.

The chain carries TRBV19 and TRBJ1-5; weak D call: TRBD1 (5 bases). The V gene lost 5 bases and the J gene lost 1 base, with 12 bases spanning the gap. There are 15 residues in the CDR3. In germline, CDR1 is LNHDA, CDR2 SQIVND (reference sequence). The CDR3 nucleotides are TGTGCCAGTAGTGAAAACCCAGGGAGCAATCAGCCCCAGCATTTT. Translation: CASSENPGSNQPQHF.

The gene calls are TRBV11-2 and TRBJ2-2; D is perhaps TRBD1 (6 bases). The length of the CDR3 is 15 residues. The germline V and J ends were trimmed by 4 bases and 4 bases, with 13 bases remaining between them. The V gene's germline CDR1 is SGHAT and CDR2 FQNNGV. CDR3 amino acids: CASSSWDTSTGELFF. DNA for the CDR3: TGTGCCAGCAGCTCCTGGGACACTTCCACCGGGGAGCTGTTTTTT.

This sequence joins TRBV5-1 and TRBJ2-5; no firm D call. This CDR3 is built from 14 residues. V was cut by 0 bases and J by 4 bases, with 10 bases left in between. The germline CDR1 and CDR2 sequences are SGHRS and YFSETQ. The CDR3: CASSLGQARETQYF. CDR3 in DNA: TGCGCCAGCAGCTTGGGTCAAGCGAGAGAGACCCAGTACTTC.

The chain uses TRBV7-9 and TRBJ2-4, with TRBD1 matching over 9 bases. The CDR3 is 13 amino acids. Looked up from germline, CDR1 is SEHNR and CDR2 is FQNEAQ (reference sequence). The ends lost 3 bases at V and 8 bases at J; junction bases unmatched: 2. The CDR3 DNA follows: TGTGCCAGCAGCTTGGACAGGGGATACATTCAGTACTTC. Translation: CASSLDRGYIQYF.

The chain is built from TRBV7-8 and TRBJ1-1, with D maybe TRBD1 (6 bases). The CDR3 runs to 12 residues. Trimming took off 4 bases at V and 10 bases at J, with 13 bases between the two ends. From germline, CDR1 is SGHVS and CDR2 FQNEAQ. The CDR3 sequence is CASSSSGERAFF. The CDR3 DNA sequence: TGTGCCAGCAGCTCTTCAGGGGAGAGAGCTTTCTTT.

The V gene is TRBV6-5, the J gene TRBJ1-2, with 7 bases matching TRBD1. V shed 6 bases, J shed 8 bases, and the junction held 9 bases outside the gene matches. In germline, CDR1 is MNHEY, CDR2 SVGAGI. The CDR3 runs to 13 residues. Written as DNA, the CDR3 is TGTGCCAGCAGCAGGCTGACAGGGCTGGGCTACACCTTC. Protein: CASSRLTGLGYTF.

The chain employs TRBV19 and TRBJ1-5; D perhaps matches TRBD1 (5 bases). The germline V gene encodes CDR1 LNHDA and CDR2 SQIVND (reference sequence). The CDR3 contains 16 residues. Deletions cut 5 bases from V and 1 base from J, with 15 bases between. Written as DNA, the CDR3 is TGTGCCAGTAGTCCTCCTGGGGCGGGGAGCAATCAGCCCCAGCATTTT. It translates to CASSPPGAGSNQPQHF.

Here the CDR3 reads CASSLQAGGPSTKNIQYF. The CDR3 DNA follows: TGTGCCAGCAGCTTACAAGCGGGGGGGCCAAGTACCAAAAACATTCAGTACTTC. The chain links TRBV11-2 to TRBJ2-4, with 10 bases fitting TRBD2. This CDR3 is built from 18 residues. Germline V lookup: CDR1 SGHAT, CDR2 FQNNGV. The junction had 9 bases not matched to a gene; V was cut back by 2 bases and J by 2 bases. Combining the CDR3 with reference TRBV11-2 and TRBJ2-4 gives the whole variable domain EAGVAQSPRYKIIEKRQSVAFWCNPISGHATLYWYQQILGQGPKLLIQFQNNGVVDDSQLPKDRFSAERLKGVDSTLKIQPAKLEDSAVYLCASSLQAGGPSTKNIQYFGAGTRLSVL.

CDR3 residues: CASSIGGVGTEAFF. CDR3 nucleotide sequence: TGTGCCAGCAGCATCGGGGGGGTTGGCACTGAAGCTTTCTTT. The rearrangement uses TRBV6-6 and TRBJ1-1; weak D call: TRBD1 (5 bases). Germline V gene data show CDR1 as MNHNY and CDR2 as SVGAGI (reference sequence). Trimming took 6 bases from V and 4 from J, leaving 15 bases between them. This CDR3 is 14 amino acids long.

Concerning this clone itself: Other DNA sequences in the same sample also yield this CDR3. This sequence joins TRBV4-3 and TRBJ2-1; the match to TRBD1 covers 7 bases. With 0 bases clipped from V and 4 bases from J, the junction kept 3 bases outside the gene matches. The CDR3 loop spans 15 amino acids. CDR1 is LGHNA and CDR2 is YSLEER in the germline V gene. The CDR3 sequence is CASSQETGVYNEQFF. DNA of the CDR3: TGCGCCAGCAGCCAAGAAACAGGGGTGTACAATGAGCAGTTCTTC.

This clone was recorded a few times. The chain's CDR3 is CASSEGTSRTDTQYF. The CDR3 DNA reads TGCGCCAGCAGCGAAGGGACTAGTCGCACAGATACGCAGTATTTT. This chain links TRBV4-3 with TRBJ2-3; 8 nucleotides line up with TRBD2. Germline V gene data show CDR1 as LGHNA and CDR2 as YSLEER. The CDR3 extends over 15 amino acids. V lost 5 bases, J lost 1 base, and 5 bases stayed unmatched.

This clone was detected only a few times. The CDR3 DNA follows: TGCGCCAGCAGCTCCCAACCGACAGGGGGCTCGAACACTGAAGCTTTCTTT. Protein: CASSSQPTGGSNTEAFF. The genes are TRBV5-1 and TRBJ1-1; 10 bases are shared with TRBD1. Germline values: CDR1 SGHRS, CDR2 YFSETQ. The CDR3 runs 17 residues. The ends lost 3 bases at V and 1 base at J; junction bases unmatched: 9.

The chain joins TRBV11-2 to TRBJ1-1; possibly TRBD1 for D (5 bases). V dropped 5 bases and J dropped 5 bases, with 15 bases sitting between them. The CDR3 is made up of 14 amino acids. Germline loops: CDR1 SGHAT, CDR2 FQNNGV. The CDR3 reads CASSPGGGGTEAFF. DNA of the CDR3: TGTGCCAGCAGCCCTGGGGGGGGTGGGACTGAAGCTTTCTTT.

The chain links TRBV6-5 to TRBJ2-7, with 7 bases lining up with TRBD2. The trim removed 5 bases at V and 5 bases at J, leaving 6 bases unmatched. CDR3 length: 13 residues. Germline V lookup: CDR1 MNHEY, CDR2 SVGAGI. CDR3 sequence: CASSEREGHEQYF. CDR3 DNA: TGTGCCAGCAGTGAGCGGGAAGGACACGAGCAGTACTTC.

The gene calls are TRBV6-5 and TRBJ2-2; possibly TRBD1 for D (5 bases). This CDR3 comprises 14 residues. From germline, CDR1 is MNHEY and CDR2 SVGAGI. The germline V and J ends were trimmed by 5 bases and 7 bases, with 14 bases remaining between them. The CDR3 DNA is TGTGCCAGCAGTCCCCAACAGGCCATCGGGGAGCTGTTTTTT. This translates into CASSPQQAIGELFF.

This chain joins TRBV19 and TRBJ1-2; a possible D gene is TRBD1 (5 bases). The germline V gene has CDR1 LNHDA and CDR2 SQIVND (reference sequence). The CDR3 extends over 14 amino acids. Trimming removed 5 bases from V and 4 bases from J, with 14 bases in between. CDR3 sequence (DNA): TGTGCCAGTAGTCCCCGACAGTTCTCCTATGGCTACACCTTC. It codes for CASSPRQFSYGYTF.

V gene TRBV19 combines with J gene TRBJ1-1, with unresolved D. Trimming removed 7 bases at V and 1 base at J, with 13 bases between. The CDR3 extends over 14 amino acids. Germline lookup yields CDR1 LNHDA and CDR2 SQIVND (reference sequence). CDR3: CASTPLGANTEAFF. The CDR3 bases are TGTGCCAGTACCCCACTGGGCGCGAACACTGAAGCTTTCTTT.